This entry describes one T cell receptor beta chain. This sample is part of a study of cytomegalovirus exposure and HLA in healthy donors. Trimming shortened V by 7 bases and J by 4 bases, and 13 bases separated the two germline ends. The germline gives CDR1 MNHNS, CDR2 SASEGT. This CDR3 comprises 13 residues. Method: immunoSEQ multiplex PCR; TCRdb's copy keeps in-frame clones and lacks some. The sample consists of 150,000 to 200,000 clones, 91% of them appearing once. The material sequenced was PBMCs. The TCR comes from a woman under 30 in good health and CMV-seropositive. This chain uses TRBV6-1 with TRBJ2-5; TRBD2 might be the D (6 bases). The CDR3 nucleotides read TGTGCCAGCAAGGACTATCCGGGAGAGACCCAGTACTTC. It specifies CASKDYPGETQYF.